These 16 T cell receptor beta chains share one sample of origin, sequenced in a study of T cells in localized non-small cell lung cancer. Profiled with immunoSEQ multiplex PCR; TCRdb holds only in-frame clones, not every one. Here the sample spans approximately 81,000 clones, around 90% being singletons. The material was peripheral blood, obtained before any cancer treatment. The receptors stem from a woman aged 35-75 years with stage I squamous cell lung carcinoma.

The V and J genes are TRBV6-1 and TRBJ1-5, with D unresolved. CDR3 length equals 15 residues. Germline CDR1 and CDR2: MNHNS and SASEGT. Between the trimmed V and J ends, which lost 4 bases and 2 bases, there was a span of 12 bases. Here the CDR3 reads CASSGLVQGNQPQHF. In nucleotides, the CDR3 is TGTGCCAGCAGTGGTTTAGTCCAGGGCAATCAGCCCCAGCATTTT.

This clone was detected a few times. This chain uses TRBV5-3 with TRBJ1-5; D call uncertain. TRBV5-3 counts as an open reading frame of uncertain function. V lost 6 bases and J lost 5, with 12 bases in between. This CDR3 region has 13 residues. The CDR3 sequence: CARTGGLDQPQHF. DNA of the CDR3: TGTGCCAGAACCGGCGGACTTGATCAGCCCCAGCATTTT.

The chain uses TRBV30 and TRBJ2-1, with TRBD2 matching over 15 bases. CDR3 length equals 14 residues. Per germline, CDR1 GTSNPN and CDR2 SVGIG (reference sequence). V lost 3 bases and J lost 10; bases outside the gene matches: 4. The CDR3 DNA follows: TGTGCCTGGAGAGGGACTAGCGGGGGGATCGAGCAGTTCTTC. It is translated as CAWRGTSGGIEQFF.

This chain joins TRBV6-1 and TRBJ1-2; 9 bases match TRBD1. Germline CDR1 and CDR2: MNHNS and SASEGT. The CDR3 length is 14 residues. With 4 bases clipped from V and 6 bases from J, the junction kept 6 bases outside the gene matches. The CDR3 loop is CASSARTGADGYTF. CDR3 nucleotides: TGTGCCAGCAGTGCTCGGACAGGGGCTGATGGCTACACCTTC.

This chain uses TRBV6-5 with TRBJ2-1, with 7 bases aligning to TRBD1. Germline V gene lookup returns CDR1 MNHEY and CDR2 SVGAGI. Trimming took 0 bases from V and 9 from J; bases not matched to a gene: 2. The CDR3 loop spans 13 amino acids. The CDR3 DNA follows: TGTGCCAGCAGTTACTCAGGGGGCACTGAGCAGTTCTTC. This translates into CASSYSGGTEQFF.

The CDR3 protein is CASSYPDRETDTQYF. In DNA, the CDR3 is TGTGCCAGCAGTTACCCGGACAGGGAGACAGATACGCAGTATTTT. V is TRBV6-5 and J is TRBJ2-3, with 8 nucleotides matching TRBD1. V dropped 2 bases and J dropped 3; count of bases not matched to a gene: 4. CDR1 and CDR2 (germline): MNHEY, SVGAGI. The CDR3 loop spans 15 amino acids.

V is TRBV5-1 and J is TRBJ2-7; 9 bases map to TRBD2. V was clipped by 3 bases and J by 5 bases; unmatched bases: 9. The CDR3 consists of 15 residues. From germline, CDR1 is SGHRS and CDR2 YFSETQ. The CDR3 loop reads CASSSQAGGVDEQYF. CDR3 DNA: TGCGCCAGCAGCTCGCAAGCGGGGGGCGTCGACGAGCAGTACTTC.

The V call is TRBV9, the J call TRBJ2-1, with unresolved D. The CDR3 has 12 amino acids. Per germline, CDR1 SGDLS and CDR2 YYNGEE. Trimming pared 4 bases from V and 3 bases from J, leaving 5 bases between. CDR3 sequence (DNA): TGTGCCAGCAGCCCTGACTACAATGAGCAGTTCTTC. Its protein product is CASSPDYNEQFF.

The rearrangement links TRBV6-5 to TRBJ2-1; D uncertain. CDR3 length: 15 residues. Germline assignment: CDR1 MNHEY and CDR2 SVGAGI. The V and J ends lost 10 bases and 1 base respectively, with 17 bases between them. CDR3 bases: TGTGCCACTTCAATGCGGATGACTTCCTACAATGAGCAGTTCTTC. Protein: CATSMRMTSYNEQFF.

J is TRBJ1-1 and V is TRBV6-6; TRBD1 is a possible D gene (6 bases). This CDR3 has 16 amino acids. V gave up 4 bases and J gave up 5 bases, with 20 bases separating them. Per germline, CDR1 MNHNY and CDR2 SVGAGI (reference sequence). The CDR3 reads CASSSSGGAGKTEAFF. In nucleotides, the CDR3 is TGTGCCAGCAGTTCCTCGGGGGGGGCGGGGAAGACTGAAGCTTTCTTT.

The chain has TRBV6-5 and TRBJ2-1, with 7 bases matching TRBD1. This CDR3 region has 15 residues. With 0 bases clipped from V and 6 bases from J, the junction kept 5 bases outside the gene matches. CDR1 and CDR2 from the germline V gene are MNHEY and SVGAGI. The CDR3 DNA reads TGTGCCAGCAGTTACTCCTCCCGGGACAGCAATGAGCAGTTCTTC. It encodes CASSYSSRDSNEQFF.

The chain links TRBV6-6 to TRBJ1-4; TRBD1 matches at 7 bases. CDR3 size: 13 residues. V lost 5 bases to trimming and J lost 8 bases; unmatched junction nucleotides: 5. The germline gives CDR1 MNHNY, CDR2 SVGAGI (reference sequence). CDR3: CASSKGAREKLFF. In nucleotides, the CDR3 is TGTGCCAGCAGTAAGGGGGCGAGAGAAAAACTGTTTTTT.

This clone was seen once. The chain joins TRBV6-6 to TRBJ1-4; D is ambiguous. Germline CDR1 reads MNHNY; CDR2 reads SVGAGI (reference sequence). V lost 0 bases to trimming and J lost 7 bases, with 12 bases between them. CDR3 length: 15 amino acids. CDR3 nucleotides: TGTGCCAGCAGTTACTCGCAGCCGTCGGCTGAAAAACTGTTTTTT. Translated: CASSYSQPSAEKLFF.

This chain connects TRBV5-1 to TRBJ2-7; tentatively, D is TRBD1 or TRBD2 (5 bases each). CDR1 and CDR2 (germline): SGHRS, YFSETQ. Trimming took off 3 bases at V and 0 bases at J, with 7 bases between the two ends. CDR3 length equals 13 residues. CDR3 residues: CASSWDRSYEQYF. CDR3 bases: TGCGCCAGCAGCTGGGACCGCTCCTACGAGCAGTACTTC.

V and J are TRBV4-1 and TRBJ1-4; unclear D gene. The V gene's germline CDR1 is MGHRA and CDR2 YSYEKL. The V end lost 0 bases, the J end lost 3 bases, and 14 bases lay between the germline ends. The CDR3 runs 17 residues. The CDR3 sequence: CASSQERVTRPNEKLFF. The CDR3 DNA is TGCGCCAGCAGCCAAGAAAGGGTGACGAGGCCTAATGAAAAACTGTTTTTT.

The V call is TRBV5-1, the J call TRBJ1-2; TRBD1 aligns across 7 bases. After removal of 3 bases from V and 4 bases from J, the junction contained 12 bases not matched to a gene. This CDR3 spans 16 amino acids. CDR1 is SGHRS, CDR2 YFSETQ, per germline. CDR3 residues: CASSSPEGAYSYGYTF. The DNA for the CDR3 is TGCGCCAGCAGCTCCCCTGAGGGGGCCTATAGCTATGGCTACACCTTC.